The clone carrying this T cell receptor (beta chain) was counted ten times or more. The data were taken from a study of regulatory T cells in long-lasting Graves disease. The junction had 12 bases not matched to a gene; V was cut back by 4 bases and J by 0 bases. This CDR3 is built from 19 residues. CDR1 and CDR2 from the germline V gene are MNHEY and SMNVEV (reference sequence). Arm-PCR of CDR3 regions and iRepertoire HTBI primers were used to build TCR beta libraries. TCRdb itself ran the multiplex PCR reads through MiXCR, one entry per CDR3 protein. Found here are about 560,000 distinct CDR3 sequences, about 16% of them singletons; the top ten hold approximately 12%. Described time point: newly diagnosed GD, antithyroid drugs for less than 3 months. The TCR library was made from RNA that had been extracted from PBMCs in TRIzol. This sample was also put to use in a study of T cells in Graves' hyperthyroidism and ophthalmopathy.

The sample was peripheral blood mononuclear cells (PBMCs), taken at new diagnosis, from a patient treated with antithyroid drugs. The chain couples TRBV27 to TRBJ2-3; 11 nucleotides line up with TRBD1. This sequence was found in a man aged 18 to 30 with Graves disease. The CDR3 coding sequence is TGTGCCAGCAGTTCACATCGGACAGGGGGCGATCCTAGCACAGATACGCAGTATTTT. This gives the protein CASSSHRTGGDPSTDTQYF.